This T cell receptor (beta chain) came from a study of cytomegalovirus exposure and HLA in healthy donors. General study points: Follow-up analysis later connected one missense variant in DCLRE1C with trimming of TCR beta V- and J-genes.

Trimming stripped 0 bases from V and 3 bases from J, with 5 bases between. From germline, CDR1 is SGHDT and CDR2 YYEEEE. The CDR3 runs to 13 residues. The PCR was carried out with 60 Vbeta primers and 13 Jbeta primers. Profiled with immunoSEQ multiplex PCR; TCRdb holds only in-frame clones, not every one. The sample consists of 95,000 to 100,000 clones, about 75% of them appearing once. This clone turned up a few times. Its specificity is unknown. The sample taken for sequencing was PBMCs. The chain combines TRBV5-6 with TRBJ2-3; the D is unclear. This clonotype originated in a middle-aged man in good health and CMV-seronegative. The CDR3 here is CASSLGSTDTQYF. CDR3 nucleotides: TGTGCCAGCAGCTTGGGGAGTACAGATACGCAGTATTTT.